This T cell receptor beta chain came from a study of immune evolution from preneoplasia to lung adenocarcinoma. General observations from the study: Normal lung had the highest top T cell clone frequencies.

Profiled with immunoSEQ multiplex PCR; TCRdb holds only in-frame clones, not every one. The sample includes approximately 11,000 clones, 78% seen only once; the top ten take around 3.9%. Germline values: CDR1 LNHNV, CDR2 YYDKDF (reference sequence). V was shortened by 1 base and J by 4 bases, with 8 bases between the two germline ends. The length of the CDR3 is 14 residues. On this clone: Antigen unknown.

Patient tissue came from resections in Japan or China, 2014–2017. Premalignant or tumor cells were enriched by macro-dissection after pathologic assessment. The sequence came from a person between 55 and 80 years old with lung adenocarcinoma. Material for sequencing was FFPE minimally invasive lung adenocarcinoma tissue. This chain joins TRBV15 and TRBJ1-5, with D uncertain. The CDR3 DNA sequence: TGTGCCACCAGCAGAGCTAAGGGAAATCAGCCCCAGCATTTT. Amino acid sequence: CATSRAKGNQPQHF.